The next 25 T cell receptor beta chains were all read from a single sample in a study of cytomegalovirus exposure and HLA in healthy donors. A multiplex PCR was run with 60 Vbeta primers and 13 Jbeta primers. Assay: immunoSEQ multiplex PCR; the TCRdb copy retains only in-frame clones and omits some. This repertoire shows around 150,000 clones, around 60% found once; its top ten account for approximately 7%. The source material was PBMCs. The receptors derive from a woman in her fifties or sixties in good health and CMV-seropositive.

This clone showed up just a few times. The genes are TRBV7-2 and TRBJ2-6; D unresolved. Germline V gene lookup returns CDR1 SGHTA and CDR2 FQGNSA. The length of the CDR3 is 15 residues. V lost 1 base and J lost 3, with 7 bases in between. CDR3: CASSLEAFGANVLTF. CDR3 nucleotide sequence: TGTGCCAGCAGCTTAGAAGCTTTTGGGGCCAACGTCCTGACTTTC.

This rearrangement joins TRBV4-1 to TRBJ2-5, with 10 nucleotides matching TRBD2. Trimming removed 3 bases from V and 3 bases from J; junction bases left unmatched: 7. CDR1 MGHRA and CDR2 YSYEKL come from the germline V gene. The CDR3 is made up of 16 amino acids. The CDR3 coding sequence is TGCGCCAGCAGCCAGGCTCTAGCGGGAGTCAAAGAGACCCAGTACTTC. Its translation: CASSQALAGVKETQYF.

J is TRBJ2-2 and V is TRBV5-1; TRBD1 agrees at 7 bases. J was trimmed by 4 bases and V by 4 bases; bases with no gene match: 7. Germline CDR1 reads SGHRS; CDR2 reads YFSETQ. The CDR3 extends over 15 amino acids. The chain's CDR3 is CASSPGQAITGELFF. DNA for the CDR3: TGCGCCAGCAGCCCTGGACAGGCGATCACCGGGGAGCTGTTTTTT.

This chain connects TRBV10-1 to TRBJ2-7; TRBD2 is a possible D gene (7 bases). The CDR3 is made up of 12 amino acids. Trimming pared 8 bases from V and 7 bases from J, leaving 15 bases between. CDR1 is WNHNN and CDR2 is SYGVQD in the germline V gene (reference sequence). The CDR3 nucleotides read TGCGCCAGCTCCGCGGGGGCGGAAGAGCAGTACTTC. This encodes CASSAGAEEQYF.

The CDR3 spells CASRRIQGTNEKLFF. DNA of the CDR3: TGTGCCAGCAGACGAATACAGGGTACTAATGAAAAACTGTTTTTT. The rearrangement uses TRBV28 and TRBJ1-4; maybe TRBD1 (6 bases). The CDR3 covers 15 residues. The V gene lost 6 bases and the J gene lost 2 bases, with 13 bases spanning the gap. The germline V gene has CDR1 MDHEN and CDR2 SYDVKM.

This chain links TRBV9 with TRBJ1-2; D uncertain. Trimming left V 0 bases short and J 13 bases short, with 13 bases between. Per the germline V gene, CDR1 is SGDLS and CDR2 is YYNGEE. The CDR3 is made up of 12 amino acids. The CDR3 is CASSVESEECTF. The CDR3 DNA follows: TGTGCCAGCAGCGTAGAGTCAGAGGAGTGCACCTTC.

The chain has TRBV5-4 and TRBJ2-7, with TRBD2 as a possible D gene (6 bases). This CDR3 region has 14 residues. Germline V gene lookup returns CDR1 SGHNT and CDR2 YYREEE (reference sequence). Deletions cut 1 base from V and 6 bases from J, with 14 bases between. CDR3 loop: CASSLTGSLGEQYF. In nucleotides, the CDR3 is TGTGCCAGCAGCTTGACCGGGAGCCTAGGCGAGCAGTACTTC.

This clone was detected only once. A read error may produce the germline difference seen at one junction end. The chain has TRBV5-5 and TRBJ2-5; D is ambiguous. The CDR3 sequence is 12 residues long. Germline V gene lookup returns CDR1 SGHKS and CDR2 YYEKEE (reference sequence). CDR3 sequence reads: CANSLLQETQYF. The CDR3 DNA is TGTGCCAACAGCTTGCTGCAAGAGACCCAGTACTTC.

This sequence joins TRBV5-6 and TRBJ2-7; no clear D. The V gene lost 0 bases and the J gene lost 3 bases, with 13 bases spanning the gap. Per germline, CDR1 SGHDT and CDR2 YYEEEE. There are 15 residues in the CDR3. In DNA form, the CDR3 reads TGTGCCAGCAGCTTGGGCAGCGCCACCCTCTACGAGCAGTACTTC. Its protein product is CASSLGSATLYEQYF.

This clone was observed a handful of times. J is TRBJ1-2 and V is TRBV7-9, with 7 bases identical to TRBD1. J was trimmed by 5 bases and V by 6 bases; bases with no gene match: 6. This CDR3 has 13 amino acids. CDR1 and CDR2 from the germline V gene are SEHNR and FQNEAQ (reference sequence). CDR3 bases: TGTGCCAGCAGAGGGACAGCGGAATATGGCTACACCTTC. It yields the protein CASRGTAEYGYTF.

V usage is TRBV28 and J usage is TRBJ2-7; no clear D gene. This CDR3 has 13 residues. Trimming removed 3 bases from V and 2 bases from J, with 8 bases in between. CDR1 is MDHEN, CDR2 SYDVKM, per germline. In DNA form, the CDR3 reads TGTGCCAGCAGTTTGGCAGTGCCCTACGAGCAGTACTTC. This codes for CASSLAVPYEQYF.

V gene TRBV29-1 combines with J gene TRBJ2-7; tentatively, D is TRBD2 (6 bases). Trimming removed 5 bases from V and 6 bases from J, with 17 bases in between. The CDR3 spans 13 residues. Germline V gives CDR1 SQVTM, CDR2 ANQGSEA. The CDR3 loop reads CSVMTGSGIEQYF. Written as DNA, the CDR3 is TGCAGCGTTATGACCGGGAGTGGGATCGAGCAGTACTTC.

The V and J genes are TRBV4-3 and TRBJ1-4; 11 bases fit TRBD1. Germline CDR1 LGHNA, CDR2 YSLEER. This CDR3 has 15 amino acids. V gave up 4 bases and J gave up 7 bases; unmatched junction bases: 5. The CDR3 loop is CASSPSGTGGEKLFF. DNA of the CDR3: TGCGCCAGCAGCCCCTCCGGGACAGGGGGTGAAAAACTGTTTTTT.

This chain joins TRBV19 and TRBJ2-6; D may be TRBD1 (6 bases). The V and J ends lost 3 bases and 3 bases respectively, with 15 bases between them. The CDR3 has 17 amino acids. Germline V lookup: CDR1 LNHDA, CDR2 SQIVND (reference sequence). Here the CDR3 DNA reads TGTGCCAGTAGTATTACAGGGCTGGCGTTTGGGGCCAACGTCCTGACTTTC. Amino acid sequence: CASSITGLAFGANVLTF.

The chain joins TRBV7-2 to TRBJ2-3; the match to TRBD2 covers 10 bases. The CDR3 length is 16 residues. The V and J ends lost 0 bases and 1 base, in that order; junction bases with no gene match: 1. The germline V gene has CDR1 SGHTA and CDR2 FQGNSA. The CDR3 sequence is CASSLAGTSGTDTQYF. DNA of the CDR3: TGTGCCAGCAGCTTAGCCGGGACTAGCGGCACAGATACGCAGTATTTT. The whole variable domain, filled in from reference TRBV7-2 and TRBJ2-3, reads GAGVSQSPSNKVTEKGKDVELRCDPISGHTALYWYRQSLGQGLEFLIYFQGNSAPDKSGLPSDRFSAERTGGSVSTLTIQRTQQEDSAVYLCASSLAGTSGTDTQYFGPGTRLTVL.

This rearrangement joins TRBV5-1 to TRBJ2-2; D is possibly TRBD1 (5 bases). Germline values: CDR1 SGHRS, CDR2 YFSETQ. V shed 3 bases and J shed 3 bases, with 9 bases lying between them. The CDR3 consists of 14 residues. CDR3 nucleotides: TGCGCCAGCAGCTACGACAGCGACACCGGGGAGCTGTTTTTT. Translation: CASSYDSDTGELFF. The variable domain in full, completed from reference TRBV5-1 and TRBJ2-2, reads KAGVTQTPRYLIKTRGQQVTLSCSPISGHRSVSWYQQTPGQGLQFLFEYFSETQRNKGNFPGRFSGRQFSNSRSEMNVSTLELGDSALYLCASSYDSDTGELFFGEGSRLTVL.

This sequence joins TRBV7-9 and TRBJ2-3; weak D call: TRBD1 (6 bases). The germline V gene has CDR1 SEHNR and CDR2 FQNEAQ (reference sequence). The CDR3 is 14 amino acids. Trimming shortened V by 5 bases and J by 6 bases, and 15 bases separated the two germline ends. CDR3 amino acids: CASSARTVADTQYF. In DNA form, the CDR3 reads TGTGCCAGCAGCGCCCGGACAGTCGCGGATACGCAGTATTTT.

A single count supports this clone. The V and J genes are TRBV15 and TRBJ2-7; a weak D match, TRBD1 (6 bases). Trimming shortened V by 0 bases and J by 5 bases, and 23 bases separated the two germline ends. CDR1 and CDR2 (germline): LNHNV, YYDKDF (reference sequence). CDR3 size: 18 residues. Here the CDR3 reads CATSRDGTRSPVSDEQYF. For the CDR3, the DNA is TGTGCCACCAGCAGAGATGGGACACGCAGCCCTGTGTCGGACGAGCAGTACTTC.

Written as DNA, the CDR3 is TGTGCCAGCAGCCCCAGGGGACAGGGTGGGAGCGGGAGTAGGAACACCGGGGAGCTGTTTTTT. Its translation: CASSPRGQGGSGSRNTGELFF. The rearrangement uses TRBV14 and TRBJ2-2, with D perhaps matching TRBD1 (9 bases). Germline lookup yields CDR1 SGHDN and CDR2 FVKESK. CDR3 length: 21 amino acids. V was clipped by 4 bases and J by 1 base, with 28 bases between them.

The chain carries TRBV5-6 and TRBJ2-2; 7 nucleotides line up with TRBD2. Trimming took 4 bases from V and 7 from J; bases not matched to a gene: 7. This CDR3 has 14 amino acids. Germline V gene data show CDR1 as SGHDT and CDR2 as YYEEEE. The DNA for the CDR3 is TGTGCCAGCAGCATGCGACTAGCCGGCGGGGAGCTGTTTTTT. This sequence encodes CASSMRLAGGELFF.

The chain recombines TRBV5-1 with TRBJ2-1, with 13 nucleotides matching TRBD2. The CDR3 contains 15 residues. The germline V gene has CDR1 SGHRS and CDR2 YFSETQ. The junction had 3 bases not matched to a gene; V was cut back by 4 bases and J by 5 bases. The CDR3 coding sequence is TGCGCCAGCAGCGCCGGACTAGCGGGGGACAATGAGCAGTTCTTC. As protein: CASSAGLAGDNEQFF.

J is TRBJ2-7 and V is TRBV29-1; TRBD2 might be the D (5 bases). The germline V and J ends were trimmed by 6 bases and 0 bases, with 6 bases remaining between them. The CDR3 extends over 11 amino acids. CDR1 SQVTM and CDR2 ANQGSEA come from the germline V gene. Here the CDR3 DNA reads TGCAGCGTCGGGGTCTCCTACGAGCAGTACTTC. It yields the protein CSVGVSYEQYF.

The J gene is TRBJ1-2, the V gene TRBV5-1; 11 nucleotides line up with TRBD1. Germline V gene lookup returns CDR1 SGHRS and CDR2 YFSETQ. The CDR3 is 13 residues long. J lost 3 bases, V lost 5 bases, and 0 bases had no gene match. The CDR3 nucleotides read TGCGCCAGCAGGGGACAGGGGGACTATGGCTACACCTTC. It is translated as CASRGQGDYGYTF.

This chain joins TRBV7-9 and TRBJ1-6, with D tentatively TRBD1 (6 bases). The CDR3 loop spans 15 amino acids. The V end lost 0 bases, the J end lost 5 bases, and 8 bases lay between the germline ends. Germline V CDR1 and CDR2: SEHNR, FQNEAQ (reference sequence). The CDR3 protein is CASSLAYRDNSPLHF. Written as DNA, the CDR3 is TGTGCCAGCAGCTTAGCGTACAGGGATAATTCACCCCTCCACTTT.

The chain combines TRBV5-4 with TRBJ2-5, with a tentative D call TRBD1 (5 bases). Looked up from germline, CDR1 is SGHNT and CDR2 is YYREEE (reference sequence). V lost 0 bases, J lost 5 bases, and 14 bases lay in between. The CDR3 runs 15 residues. CDR3 sequence reads: CASSLDQGSIETQYF. The CDR3 DNA reads as TGTGCCAGCAGCTTGGATCAGGGATCGATTGAGACCCAGTACTTC.